The 5 T cell receptor beta chains in this list originate from one sample, sequenced in a study of CD8+CD57+ T cells in acquired aplastic anemia. Genomic DNA was employed as the template in profiling TCR beta VDJ and CDR3. TCRdb re-derived calls from the reads in MiXCR, one entry per CDR3 protein. The sample lists about half a million distinct CDR3 sequences, around 30% seen once, with around 0.82% in the top ten. Only patients with CD8+CD57+ cell expansion on flow cytometry were chosen for sequencing. The specimen sequenced was sorted CD4+, CD8+, or CD8+CD57+ T cells (not recorded which) from PBMCs. These receptors all come from a human donor with aplastic anemia.

Comments on this clonotype: This sequence may be a read error, since a much larger clone differs from it by one base. The rearrangement uses TRBV5-1 and TRBJ2-7; the D call may be TRBD1 or TRBD2 (5 bases each). CDR1 is SGHRS, CDR2 YFSETQ, per germline. The length of the CDR3 is 15 residues. CDR3 DNA sequence: TGCGCCAGCAGCTTGGAAGGGACCTTCCCCTACGGGCAGTACTTC. Translation gives CASSLEGTFPYGQYF.

Concerning this clonotype: A single base separates this from a much larger clone, so it may be a read error. V usage is TRBV10-3 and J usage is TRBJ1-6; tentative D call: TRBD1 (6 bases). Trimming pared 10 bases from V and 5 bases from J, leaving 12 bases between. Germline CDR1 and CDR2: ENHRY and SYGVKD. This CDR3 comprises 13 residues. CDR3 in DNA: TGTGCCAGCCTCGACAGGAATAATTCACCCCTCCACTTT. Translating it yields CASLDRNNSPLHF.

The V gene is TRBV11-1, the J gene TRBJ2-7; 9 bases are shared with TRBD1. This CDR3 contains 16 residues. V dropped 2 bases and J dropped 3; count of bases not matched to a gene: 8. Germline assignment: CDR1 SGHAT and CDR2 FQDESV (reference sequence). CDR3 DNA: TGTGCCAGCAGCTTACAAAGAGACAGGGGGGGCTACGAGCAGTACTTC. This gives the protein CASSLQRDRGGYEQYF.

This clonotype was detected ten times or more. V usage is TRBV19 and J usage is TRBJ1-1, with 9 positions matching TRBD1. The CDR3 totals 14 residues. Germline V gives CDR1 LNHDA, CDR2 SQIVND (reference sequence). The junction had 7 bases not matched to a gene; V was cut back by 6 bases and J by 5 bases. In DNA form, the CDR3 reads TGTGCCAGTAGCCCTGGGACAGGGCGGACTGAAGCTTTCTTT. This gives the protein CASSPGTGRTEAFF.

This clonotype appeared a few times. J is TRBJ1-1 and V is TRBV9, with D hard to call. Germline values: CDR1 SGDLS, CDR2 YYNGEE. V was pared by 4 bases and J by 11 bases, with 12 bases between. This CDR3 region has 11 residues. The DNA for the CDR3 is TGTGCCAGCAGCCCCCAGTTTAGGGCTTTCTTT. Translated, it gives CASSPQFRAFF.